The T cell receptor beta chain under discussion was sequenced for a study of blood T cell repertoires in COVID-19. Background on the study: Samples of COVID-19 (acute and convalescent) were obtained from the United States, Italy and Spain. From T cells, B-cell-depleted T cells, or PBMCs came the material, which was cDNA or gDNA.

In the original workflow: Researchers report that nucleated cell counts were estimated from reference gene primer amplification. Sequencing used immunoSEQ multiplex PCR; TCRdb keeps in-frame clones, though not all of them. V and J calls and clone size follow that table, whereas D and trimming were derived from the DNA. The top ten hold approximately 3.2% of the sample, which has 450,000 to 500,000 clones, approximately 85% seen once. The CDR3 loop spans 14 amino acids. The ends lost 2 bases at V and 4 bases at J; junction bases unmatched: 1. CDR1 is KGHSH and CDR2 is LQKENI in the germline V gene. The chain carries TRBV18 and TRBJ1-2; 10 bases align to TRBD1. Sequencing used peripheral blood. This TCR was recovered from a human donor in a cohort sampled during active COVID-19. The CDR3: CASSPGTGVYGYTF. CDR3 nucleotides: TGTGCCAGCTCACCAGGGACAGGGGTCTATGGCTACACCTTC.